A single sample gave rise to the 26 T cell receptor beta chains below, sequenced in a study of blood T cells in healthy people across ages. A sample-barcoded 5' primer and a J-beta primer mix were used in a second PCR of roughly 7 to 12 cycles. TCRdb called the 5' RACE reads again in MiXCR, with one record for every CDR3 protein. This sample has 700,000 to 900,000 distinct CDR3 sequences; less than 70% occur once, and the top ten carry 41%. The source material was blood. The origin of the receptors is an elderly man in good health.

This rearrangement joins TRBV28 to TRBJ2-7, with a weak D call TRBD1 (5 bases). V lost 7 bases and J lost 0, with 13 bases in between. Germline assignment: CDR1 MDHEN and CDR2 SYDVKM. The CDR3 contains 14 residues. The CDR3 sequence is CASTQGSHSYEQYF. CDR3 nucleotide sequence: TGTGCCAGCACCCAGGGTAGTCACTCCTACGAGCAGTACTTC.

This clonotype was seen a few times. The chain carries TRBV5-1 and TRBJ2-5; 7 nucleotides line up with TRBD2. Trimming removed 1 base from V and 5 bases from J; junction bases left unmatched: 8. This CDR3 is 15 amino acids long. Germline CDR1 is SGHRS and CDR2 is YFSETQ. This CDR3 is CASSLNGVGGETQYF. CDR3 coding DNA: TGCGCCAGCAGCTTGAATGGAGTGGGAGGGGAGACCCAGTACTTC.

The gene calls are TRBV6-5 and TRBJ2-3, with 9 positions matching TRBD2. Germline V gene data show CDR1 as MNHEY and CDR2 as SVGAGI. Unmatched junction bases numbered 5, after V lost 0 bases and J lost 4 bases. This CDR3 has 16 amino acids. Here the CDR3 reads CASSYSAGGPADTQYF. The CDR3, as DNA: TGTGCCAGCAGTTACTCTGCGGGAGGGCCCGCAGATACGCAGTATTTT.

This clonotype has only a few counts. The V gene is TRBV6-1, the J gene TRBJ2-7, with D possibly matching TRBD1 (5 bases). Per the germline V gene, CDR1 is MNHNS and CDR2 is SASEGT. The CDR3 length is 13 residues. Trimming stripped 10 bases from V and 7 bases from J, with 20 bases between. This CDR3 is CAMSTDPLSEQYF. The DNA of the CDR3 is TGTGCCATGTCGACAGACCCTCTGTCTGAGCAGTACTTC.

J is TRBJ2-1 and V is TRBV9; D assignment may be TRBD1 or TRBD2 (6 bases each). The CDR3 consists of 16 residues. The V gene lost 5 bases and the J gene lost 2 bases, with 17 bases spanning the gap. CDR1 SGDLS and CDR2 YYNGEE come from the germline V gene. CDR3 nucleotide sequence: TGTGCCAGCAGGGGGGGCCGCCTCGGGACCTACAATGAGCAGTTCTTC. It is translated as CASRGGRLGTYNEQFF.

The chain joins TRBV14 to TRBJ1-2; D gene ambiguous. Per germline, CDR1 SGHDN and CDR2 FVKESK. With 1 base removed from V and 4 bases from J, the gap between germline ends came to 13 bases. The CDR3 runs 15 residues. The CDR3 is CASSQGAETIYGYTF. The CDR3 DNA reads TGTGCCAGCAGCCAAGGGGCTGAGACAATCTATGGCTACACCTTC.

J is TRBJ2-5 and V is TRBV27; D might be TRBD1 (6 bases). Per germline, CDR1 MNHEY and CDR2 SMNVEV (reference sequence). V shed 5 bases and J shed 2 bases, with 12 bases lying between them. The CDR3 sequence is 14 residues long. CDR3 residues: CASSPYQGQETQYF. CDR3 bases: TGTGCCAGCAGTCCGTACCAGGGGCAAGAGACCCAGTACTTC.

The chain has TRBV12-5 and TRBJ2-2; 8 bases are a match to TRBD2. The CDR3 contains 17 residues. V dropped 0 bases and J dropped 7; count of bases not matched to a gene: 10. Looked up from germline, CDR1 is LGHNT and CDR2 is FRNRAP. The CDR3 is CASGLVMAGGFNGELFF. The CDR3 DNA follows: TGTGCTAGTGGTTTGGTAATGGCGGGAGGTTTCAACGGGGAGCTGTTTTTT.

This clonotype appeared once. The chain combines TRBV5-1 with TRBJ2-7; 9 nucleotides line up with TRBD2. CDR1 and CDR2 (germline): SGHRS, YFSETQ. The CDR3 spans 17 residues. The V gene end was trimmed by 2 bases and the J gene end by 1 base; junction bases not matched to a gene: 10. In DNA, the CDR3 is TGCGCCAGCAGCTTAGATAGCGGGAGACCAATTTCCTACGAGCAGTACTTC. Protein: CASSLDSGRPISYEQYF.

CDR3 coding DNA: TGCAGTGCTAGCCTCCAAGAGACCCAGTACTTC. Its protein product is CSASLQETQYF. The J gene is TRBJ2-5, the V gene TRBV20-1; no definite D call. This CDR3 has 11 amino acids. Germline V lookup: CDR1 DFQATT, CDR2 SNEGSKA (reference sequence). Trimming cost V 3 bases and J 1 base, with 3 bases left between them.

CDR3 in DNA: TGCGCCAGCAGTGAATTCGGCGAGAAGGCTTTCTTT. It is translated as CASSEFGEKAFF. The chain couples TRBV10-1 to TRBJ1-1; the D is unclear. V was trimmed by 3 bases and J by 11 bases, leaving 13 bases between them. CDR3 length: 12 amino acids. The V gene's germline CDR1 is WNHNN and CDR2 SYGVQD (reference sequence).

V and J are TRBV28 and TRBJ1-1, with TRBD1 matching 9 bases. Per the germline V gene, CDR1 is MDHEN and CDR2 is SYDVKM. The CDR3 contains 16 residues. J gave up 0 bases and V 5 bases, and 7 bases lay outside the gene matches. CDR3 sequence: CASSPYRGQVNTEAFF. The CDR3 coding sequence is TGTGCCAGCAGTCCCTACAGGGGGCAGGTGAACACTGAAGCTTTCTTT.

The genes are TRBV29-1 and TRBJ2-3; 12 positions match TRBD2. CDR3 size: 15 residues. Per germline, CDR1 SQVTM and CDR2 ANQGSEA. Unmatched junction bases numbered 5, after V lost 3 bases and J lost 4 bases. The CDR3 here is CSVDQLAGGADTQYF. The CDR3 coding sequence is TGCAGCGTTGACCAACTAGCGGGAGGAGCAGATACGCAGTATTTT.

The rearrangement uses TRBV5-1 and TRBJ1-4, with 10 bases lining up with TRBD1. Germline V lookup: CDR1 SGHRS, CDR2 YFSETQ. The CDR3 has 14 amino acids. V lost 5 bases to trimming and J lost 8 bases; unmatched junction nucleotides: 6. The CDR3 reads CASSWDRGGEKLFF. The CDR3 DNA reads TGCGCCAGCAGTTGGGACAGGGGTGGAGAAAAACTGTTTTTT.

This clonotype has only a few counts. V usage is TRBV15 and J usage is TRBJ2-7, with D unclear. The V end was cut by 6 bases, the J end by 0 bases, with 6 bases between. Germline V gene lookup returns CDR1 LNHNV and CDR2 YYDKDF (reference sequence). The CDR3 length is 12 residues. CDR3 region: CATRGNSYEQYF. DNA of the CDR3: TGTGCCACCAGGGGGAACTCCTACGAGCAGTACTTC.

This chain links TRBV24-1 with TRBJ2-3; tentative D call: TRBD1 (6 bases). Trimming took off 5 bases at V and 3 bases at J, with 11 bases between the two ends. There are 14 residues in the CDR3. Germline V gene data show CDR1 as KGHDR and CDR2 as SFDVKD. The CDR3 DNA reads TGTGCCACCAGTGGGGCCAGGGGTACAGATACGCAGTATTTT. Protein: CATSGARGTDTQYF.

The rearrangement uses TRBV5-1 and TRBJ2-7; D unclear. V was pared by 0 bases and J by 4 bases, with 11 bases between. This CDR3 region has 14 residues. Germline V CDR1 and CDR2: SGHRS, YFSETQ. This CDR3 is CASSLDSVAYEQYF. As DNA, the CDR3 is TGCGCCAGCAGCTTGGATTCAGTGGCTTACGAGCAGTACTTC. Filled out from reference TRBV5-1 and TRBJ2-7, the complete variable domain reads KAGVTQTPRYLIKTRGQQVTLSCSPISGHRSVSWYQQTPGQGLQFLFEYFSETQRNKGNFPGRFSGRQFSNSRSEMNVSTLELGDSALYLCASSLDSVAYEQYFGPGTRLTVT.

V gene TRBV10-1 combines with J gene TRBJ2-7, with TRBD2 matching over 11 bases. V trimming: 2 bases; J trimming: 3 bases; junction bases outside the gene matches: 6. The CDR3 has 16 residues. Germline CDR1 WNHNN, CDR2 SYGVQD (reference sequence). The CDR3 region has the DNA TGCGCCAGCAGTGAGCAAGGACTAGCGGGCGACTACGAGCAGTACTTC. It codes for CASSEQGLAGDYEQYF.

This clonotype showed up just a few times. The V gene is TRBV7-2, the J gene TRBJ2-7, with 8 bases aligning to TRBD2. The CDR3 extends over 13 amino acids. CDR1 is SGHTA, CDR2 FQGNSA, per germline. Trimming cost V 1 base and J 7 bases; bases outside gene matches: 3. The CDR3 region is CASSLVRLAEQYF. The CDR3 nucleotides read TGTGCCAGCAGCTTAGTTCGACTAGCGGAGCAGTACTTC. The complete variable domain, with remaining parts taken from reference TRBV7-2 and TRBJ2-7, reads GAGVSQSPSNKVTEKGKDVELRCDPISGHTALYWYRQSLGQGLEFLIYFQGNSAPDKSGLPSDRFSAERTGGSVSTLTIQRTQQEDSAVYLCASSLVRLAEQYFGPGTRLTVT.

The chain links TRBV2 to TRBJ2-4, with a possible D match to TRBD2 (5 bases). The tail of the sequence fits TRBJ2-7 better, so the J call may be wrong. The CDR3 totals 13 residues. Germline CDR1 SNHLY, CDR2 FYNNEI. The CDR3 protein is CASSPQRSHEQYF. Written as DNA, the CDR3 is TGTGCCAGCAGCCCCCAGCGGAGCCACGAGCAGTACTTC.

Only a few counts were recorded for this clonotype. The chain combines TRBV6-2 or TRBV6-3 with TRBJ2-5; D perhaps matches TRBD2 (5 bases). This CDR3 region has 14 residues. In germline, CDR1 is MNHEY, CDR2 SVGEGT. V was trimmed by 1 base and J by 5 bases, leaving 11 bases between them. DNA of the CDR3: TGTGCCAGCAGTTACTTACGGGAAGGGGAGACCCAGTACTTC. Its protein product is CASSYLREGETQYF.

The chain uses TRBV24-1 and TRBJ2-7; D gene unclear. The germline gives CDR1 KGHDR, CDR2 SFDVKD. Trimming took off 3 bases at V and 2 bases at J, with 10 bases between the two ends. The CDR3 sequence is 14 residues long. The CDR3 protein is CATSDPRVPYEQYF. The CDR3 DNA reads TGTGCCACCAGTGATCCACGGGTCCCCTACGAGCAGTACTTC.

This clonotype showed up many times. The genes are TRBV5-1 and TRBJ2-7; TRBD1 might be the D (6 bases). Per germline, CDR1 SGHRS and CDR2 YFSETQ. Trimming removed 0 bases at V and 7 bases at J, with 17 bases between. This CDR3 spans 15 amino acids. CDR3 amino acids: CASSLAGQQRKEQYF. Written as DNA, the CDR3 is TGCGCCAGCAGCTTGGCCGGACAGCAGAGAAAGGAGCAGTACTTC.

This chain connects TRBV29-1 to TRBJ2-5, with D possibly called TRBD1 or TRBD2 (6 bases each). The tail of the sequence fits TRBJ2-7 better, so the J call may be wrong. CDR3 length: 15 residues. Germline V gene data show CDR1 as SQVTM and CDR2 as ANQGSEA. CDR3 loop: CSVEDRGGRIGEQYF. The CDR3, as DNA: TGCAGCGTTGAAGATCGAGGGGGGAGAATAGGCGAGCAGTACTTC.

V gene TRBV4-1 combines with J gene TRBJ2-4; 9 bases line up with TRBD2. Matching the DNA end better, TRBJ2-7 makes the J call doubtful. The CDR3 runs 16 residues. The germline gives CDR1 MGHRA, CDR2 YSYEKL. The CDR3 loop is CASSSPGIAGVYEQYF. DNA for the CDR3: TGCGCCAGCAGCTCCCCCGGTATAGCGGGAGTTTACGAGCAGTACTTC.

This rearrangement joins TRBV28 to TRBJ2-5; TRBD2 aligns across 15 bases. Gene TRBJ2-7 matches the end of the DNA better, so the J call may be wrong. This CDR3 contains 16 residues. CDR1 is MDHEN and CDR2 is SYDVKM in the germline V gene. The CDR3 loop is CASSSGLAGGKDEQYF. DNA of the CDR3: TGTGCCAGCAGTTCGGGACTAGCGGGAGGAAAGGACGAGCAGTACTTC.